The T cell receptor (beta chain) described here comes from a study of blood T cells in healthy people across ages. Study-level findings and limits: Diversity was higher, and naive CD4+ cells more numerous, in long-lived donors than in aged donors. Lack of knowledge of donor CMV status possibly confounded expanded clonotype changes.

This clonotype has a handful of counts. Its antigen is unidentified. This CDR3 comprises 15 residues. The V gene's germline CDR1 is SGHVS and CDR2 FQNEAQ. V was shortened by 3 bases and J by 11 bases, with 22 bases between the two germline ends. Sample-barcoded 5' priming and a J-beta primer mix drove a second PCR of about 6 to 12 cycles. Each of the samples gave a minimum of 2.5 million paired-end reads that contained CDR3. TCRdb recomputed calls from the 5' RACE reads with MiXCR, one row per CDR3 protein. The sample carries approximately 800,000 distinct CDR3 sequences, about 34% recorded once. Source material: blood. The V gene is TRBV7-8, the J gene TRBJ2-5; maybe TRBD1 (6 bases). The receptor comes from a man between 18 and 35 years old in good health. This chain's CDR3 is CASSFPSGPSGEQYF. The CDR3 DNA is TGTGCCAGCAGCTTCCCCTCGGGGCCTTCAGGGGAGCAGTACTTC.